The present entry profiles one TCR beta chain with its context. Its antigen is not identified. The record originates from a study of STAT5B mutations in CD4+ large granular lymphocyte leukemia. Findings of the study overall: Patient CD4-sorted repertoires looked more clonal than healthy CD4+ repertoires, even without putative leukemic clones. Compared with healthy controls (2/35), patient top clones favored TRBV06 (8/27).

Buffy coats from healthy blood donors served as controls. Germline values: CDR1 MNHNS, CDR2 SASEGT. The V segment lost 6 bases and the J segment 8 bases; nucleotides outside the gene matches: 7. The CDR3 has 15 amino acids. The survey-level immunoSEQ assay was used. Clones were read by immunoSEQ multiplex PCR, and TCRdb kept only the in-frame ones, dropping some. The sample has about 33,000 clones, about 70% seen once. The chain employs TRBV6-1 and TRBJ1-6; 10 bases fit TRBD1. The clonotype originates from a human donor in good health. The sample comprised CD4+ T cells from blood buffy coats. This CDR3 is CASRDRQGADSPLHF. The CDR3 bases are TGTGCCAGCAGGGACCGACAGGGGGCCGATTCACCCCTCCACTTT.